These T cell receptor beta chains were read from a single sample in a study of OX40 agonist ivuxolimab in advanced cancers. Here immunoSEQ multiplex PCR was the method, and the copy in TCRdb shows in-frame clones only, minus some. The repertoire holds tens of thousands of clones, around nine tenths seen once, with roughly 0.98% in the top ten. The material sequenced was CD4+ or CD8+ T cells sorted from blood, taken in a trial of the OX40 agonist ivuxolimab. The source is an adult with an advanced solid tumor such as melanoma, head and neck, liver or kidney cancer. The CDR3 runs from the conserved cysteine through the conserved F or W. D genes are given only for firm matches. Expanded clones get a size class; other rows say once, few or many, or leave the size out.

d_call	v_call	clone_size	j_call	cdr3_aa
-	TRBV6-1	-	TRBJ1-2	CASSEERPGLYGYTF
TRBD2	TRBV5-4	-	TRBJ2-7	CASSLGAGGHSYEQYF
-	TRBV28	-	TRBJ2-7	CASSLGLKYEQYF
-	TRBV7-8	-	TRBJ2-7	CASSFGRRGTYEQYF
-	TRBV6-1	-	TRBJ2-4	CASSEAYTIFPGFSAKNIQYF
-	TRBV7-3	-	TRBJ1-2	CASSLEGERNGYTF
TRBD1	TRBV5-1	-	TRBJ2-2	CASSATGGNTGELFF
TRBD1	TRBV18	-	TRBJ2-5	CASSPITGAEETQYF
TRBD2	TRBV6-9	-	TRBJ2-1	CASSYTGTSGWCYNEQFF
TRBD2	TRBV29-1	-	TRBJ2-3	CSARQLAGGSYTQYF
TRBD1	TRBV19	-	TRBJ1-1	CASSSQGATEAFF
-	TRBV5-1	-	TRBJ2-3	CASTPGSVTDTQYF
-	TRBV7-9	-	TRBJ1-3	CASSRSKGLDGNTIYF
TRBD2	TRBV19	-	TRBJ2-6	CATSLAGGFSGANVLTF
-	TRBV7-6	-	TRBJ2-7	CASSFNPSSYEQYF
-	TRBV7-8	-	TRBJ1-5	CASSSEIWNQPQHF
-	TRBV18	-	TRBJ2-2	CASSSNGPSGELFF
-	TRBV9	-	TRBJ2-1	CASSPDRDFYNEQFF
-	TRBV9	-	TRBJ2-2	CASSVAGFNTGELFF
-	TRBV5-4	-	TRBJ2-3	CASSTGVMSSTDTQYF
-	TRBV27	-	TRBJ2-5	CASSFLTRQETQYF
-	TRBV4-2	once	TRBJ1-1	CASSQGRAGRNTEAFF
TRBD1	TRBV27	-	TRBJ2-7	CASSPTGTGGHEQYF
TRBD2	TRBV2	-	TRBJ2-3	CASRPLLALGSTDTQYF
TRBD2	TRBV6-1	-	TRBJ2-7	CASRETSGSSYEQYF
TRBD1	TRBV28	-	TRBJ2-3	CASSPAGTGGADTQYF
-	TRBV7-2	-	TRBJ2-7	CASSSRDHTYEQYF
TRBD1	TRBV18	-	TRBJ1-6	CASSSGQVDNSPLHF
TRBD2	TRBV28	-	TRBJ2-7	CASSLGRAGVFEQYF
TRBD1	TRBV2	-	TRBJ1-5	CASAEGDRGQPQHF
TRBD2	TRBV6-6	-	TRBJ2-5	CASSNLGTSRQETQYF
-	TRBV11-2	-	TRBJ2-7	CASSPRTNSYEQYF